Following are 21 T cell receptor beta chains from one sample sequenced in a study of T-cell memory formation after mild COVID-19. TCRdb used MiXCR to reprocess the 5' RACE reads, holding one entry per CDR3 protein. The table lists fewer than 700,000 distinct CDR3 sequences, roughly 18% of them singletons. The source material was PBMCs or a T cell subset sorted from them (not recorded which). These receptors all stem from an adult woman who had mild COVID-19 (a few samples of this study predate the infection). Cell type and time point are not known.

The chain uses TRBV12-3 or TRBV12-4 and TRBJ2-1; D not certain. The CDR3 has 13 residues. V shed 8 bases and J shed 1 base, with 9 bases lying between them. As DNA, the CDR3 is TGTGCCAGCCAAAAGCAGTCCTACAATGAGCAGTTCTTC. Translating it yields CASQKQSYNEQFF.

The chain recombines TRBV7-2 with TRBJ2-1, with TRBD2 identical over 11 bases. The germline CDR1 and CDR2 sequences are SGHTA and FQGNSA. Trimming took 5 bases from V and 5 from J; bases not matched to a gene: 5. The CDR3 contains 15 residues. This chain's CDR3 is CASSRGTSGNNEQFF. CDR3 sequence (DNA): TGTGCCAGCAGCAGGGGGACTAGCGGTAACAATGAGCAGTTCTTC.

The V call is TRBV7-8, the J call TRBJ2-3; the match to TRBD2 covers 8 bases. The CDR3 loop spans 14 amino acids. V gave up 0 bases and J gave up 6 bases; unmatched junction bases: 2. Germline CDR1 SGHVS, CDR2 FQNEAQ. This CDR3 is CASSLALAGDTQYF. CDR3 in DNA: TGTGCCAGCAGCTTAGCGTTAGCGGGGGATACGCAGTATTTT. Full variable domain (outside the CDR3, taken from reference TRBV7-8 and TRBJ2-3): GAGVSQSPRYKVAKRGQDVALRCDPISGHVSLFWYQQALGQGPEFLTYFQNEAQLDKSGLPSDRFFAERPEGSVSTLKIQRTQQEDSAVYLCASSLALAGDTQYFGPGTRLTVL.

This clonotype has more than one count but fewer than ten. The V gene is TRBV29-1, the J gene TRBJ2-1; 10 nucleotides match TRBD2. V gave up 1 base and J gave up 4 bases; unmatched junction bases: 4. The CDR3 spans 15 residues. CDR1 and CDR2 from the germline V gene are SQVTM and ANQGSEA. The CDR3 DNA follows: TGCAGCGTTGAAGGTCTAGCGGGAGTTTACAATGAGCAGTTCTTC. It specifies CSVEGLAGVYNEQFF.

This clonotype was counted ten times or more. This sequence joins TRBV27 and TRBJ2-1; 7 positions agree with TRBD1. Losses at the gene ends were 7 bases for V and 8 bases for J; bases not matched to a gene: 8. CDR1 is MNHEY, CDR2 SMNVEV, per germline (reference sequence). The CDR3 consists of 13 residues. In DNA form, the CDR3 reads TGTGCCAGCACCCCCATCGACAGGGATGAGCAGTTCTTC. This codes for CASTPIDRDEQFF.

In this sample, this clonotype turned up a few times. CDR3 in amino acids: CASSPIYTEAFF. The CDR3 nucleotides read TGTGCCAGCAGCCCAATATATACTGAAGCTTTCTTT. The V call is TRBV7-9, the J call TRBJ1-1; D is ambiguous. With 5 bases removed from V and 5 bases from J, the gap between germline ends came to 9 bases. The CDR3 consists of 12 residues. Germline assignment: CDR1 SEHNR and CDR2 FQNEAQ (reference sequence).

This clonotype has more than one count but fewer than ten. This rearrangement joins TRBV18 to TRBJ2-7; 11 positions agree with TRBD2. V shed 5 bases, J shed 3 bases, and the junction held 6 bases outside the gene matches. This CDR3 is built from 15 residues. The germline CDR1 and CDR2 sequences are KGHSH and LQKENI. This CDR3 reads CASSGSGLADYEQYF. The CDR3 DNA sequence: TGTGCCAGCTCAGGGTCGGGACTAGCGGACTACGAGCAGTACTTC.

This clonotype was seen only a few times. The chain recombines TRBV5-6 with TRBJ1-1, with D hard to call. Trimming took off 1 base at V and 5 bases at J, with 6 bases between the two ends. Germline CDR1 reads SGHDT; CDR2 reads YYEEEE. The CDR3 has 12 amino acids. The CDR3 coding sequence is TGTGCCAGCAGCTTGTATGGTACTGAAGCTTTCTTT. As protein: CASSLYGTEAFF.

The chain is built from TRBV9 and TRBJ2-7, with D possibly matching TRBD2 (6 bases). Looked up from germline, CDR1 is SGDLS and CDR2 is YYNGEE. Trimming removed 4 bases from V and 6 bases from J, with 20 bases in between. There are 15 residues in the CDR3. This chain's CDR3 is CASSNGGVLGGEQYF. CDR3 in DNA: TGTGCCAGCAGCAACGGAGGAGTCCTGGGAGGCGAGCAGTACTTC.

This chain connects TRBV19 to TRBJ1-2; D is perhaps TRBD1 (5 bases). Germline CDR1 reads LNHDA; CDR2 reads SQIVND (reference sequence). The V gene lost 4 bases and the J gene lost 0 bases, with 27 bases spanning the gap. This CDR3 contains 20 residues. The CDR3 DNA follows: TGTGCCAGTAGTAGCCCCAGCCCGGTTGGGGGGAACTGGACTAACTATGGCTACACCTTC. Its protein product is CASSSPSPVGGNWTNYGYTF.

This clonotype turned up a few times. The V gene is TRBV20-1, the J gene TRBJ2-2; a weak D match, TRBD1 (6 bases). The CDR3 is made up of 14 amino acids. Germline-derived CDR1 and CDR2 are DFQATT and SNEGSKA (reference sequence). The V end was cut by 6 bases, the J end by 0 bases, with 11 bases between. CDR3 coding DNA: TGCAGTGCCCAGGGACATCCGAACACCGGGGAGCTGTTTTTT. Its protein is CSAQGHPNTGELFF.

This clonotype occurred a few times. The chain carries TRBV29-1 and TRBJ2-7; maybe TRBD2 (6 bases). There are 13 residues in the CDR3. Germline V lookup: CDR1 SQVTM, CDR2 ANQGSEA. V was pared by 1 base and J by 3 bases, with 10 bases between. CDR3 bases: TGCAGCGTTGAAGCCCAGGGAGGCTACGAGCAGTACTTC. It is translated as CSVEAQGGYEQYF.

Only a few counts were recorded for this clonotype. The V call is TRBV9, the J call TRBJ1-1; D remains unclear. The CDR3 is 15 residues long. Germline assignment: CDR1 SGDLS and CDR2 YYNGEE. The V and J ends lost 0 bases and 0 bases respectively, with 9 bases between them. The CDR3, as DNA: TGTGCCAGCAGCGTAGTGGGGAAAATGAACACTGAAGCTTTCTTT. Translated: CASSVVGKMNTEAFF.

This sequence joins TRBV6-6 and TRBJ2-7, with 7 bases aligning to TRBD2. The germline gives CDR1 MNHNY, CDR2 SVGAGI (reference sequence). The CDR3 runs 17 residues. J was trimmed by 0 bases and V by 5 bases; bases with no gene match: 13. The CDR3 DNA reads TGTGCCAGCAGTCCAGTGGGGTCCGGGAGGCCCTCCTACGAGCAGTACTTC. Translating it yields CASSPVGSGRPSYEQYF.

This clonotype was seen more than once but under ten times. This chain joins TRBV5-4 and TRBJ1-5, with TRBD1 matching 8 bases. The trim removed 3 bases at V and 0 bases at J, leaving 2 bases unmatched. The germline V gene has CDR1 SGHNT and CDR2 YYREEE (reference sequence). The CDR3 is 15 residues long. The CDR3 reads CASSSTGDSNQPQHF. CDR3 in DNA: TGTGCCAGCAGCTCGACAGGGGATAGCAATCAGCCCCAGCATTTT.

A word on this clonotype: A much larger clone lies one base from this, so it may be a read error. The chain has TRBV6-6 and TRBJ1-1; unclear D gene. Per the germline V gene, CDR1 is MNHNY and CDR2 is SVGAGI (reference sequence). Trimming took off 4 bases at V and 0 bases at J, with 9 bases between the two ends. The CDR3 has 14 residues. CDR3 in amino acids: CASSLSQMNTEAFF. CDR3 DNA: TGTGCCAGCAGTTTAAGCCAGATGAACACTGAAGCTTTCTTT.

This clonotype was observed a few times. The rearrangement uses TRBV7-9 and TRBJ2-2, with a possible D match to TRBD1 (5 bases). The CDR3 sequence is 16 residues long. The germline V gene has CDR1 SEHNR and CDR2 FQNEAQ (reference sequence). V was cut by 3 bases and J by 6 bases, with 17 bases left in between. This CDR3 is CASSFLQGRSPGELFF. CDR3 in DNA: TGTGCCAGCAGCTTCCTCCAGGGCCGATCACCCGGGGAGCTGTTTTTT.

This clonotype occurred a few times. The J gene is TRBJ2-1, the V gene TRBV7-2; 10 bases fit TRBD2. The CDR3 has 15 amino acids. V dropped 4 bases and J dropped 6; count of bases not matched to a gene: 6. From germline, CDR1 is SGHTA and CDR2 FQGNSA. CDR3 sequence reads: CASSSYSGGTNEQFF. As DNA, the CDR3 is TGTGCCAGCAGCTCCTATAGCGGGGGGACCAATGAGCAGTTCTTC.

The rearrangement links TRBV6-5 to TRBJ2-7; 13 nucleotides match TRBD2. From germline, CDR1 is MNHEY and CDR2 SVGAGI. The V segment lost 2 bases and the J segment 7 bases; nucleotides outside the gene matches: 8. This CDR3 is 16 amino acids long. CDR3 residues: CASSYLLAGGPGEQYF. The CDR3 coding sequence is TGTGCCAGCAGTTACCTACTAGCGGGGGGGCCTGGAGAGCAGTACTTC.

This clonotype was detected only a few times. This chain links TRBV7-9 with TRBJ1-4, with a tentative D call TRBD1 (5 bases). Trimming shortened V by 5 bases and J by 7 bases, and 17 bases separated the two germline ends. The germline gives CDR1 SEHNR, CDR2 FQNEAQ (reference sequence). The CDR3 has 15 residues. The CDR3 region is CASSLSSGTGEKLFF. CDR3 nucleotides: TGTGCCAGCAGCCTTAGTTCCGGGACGGGTGAAAAACTGTTTTTT.

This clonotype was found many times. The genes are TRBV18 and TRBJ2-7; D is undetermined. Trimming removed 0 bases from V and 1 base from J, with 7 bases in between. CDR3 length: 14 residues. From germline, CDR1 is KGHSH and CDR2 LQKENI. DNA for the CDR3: TGTGCCAGCTCACCACCAGGGCGATCCTACGAGCAGTACTTC. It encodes CASSPPGRSYEQYF. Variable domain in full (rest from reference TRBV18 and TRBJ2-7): NAGVMQNPRHLVRRRGQEARLRCSPMKGHSHVYWYRQLPEEGLKFMVYLQKENIIDESGMPKERFSAEFPKEGPSILRIQQVVRGDSAAYFCASSPPGRSYEQYFGPGTRLTVT.